This TCR beta chain was sequenced in a study of blood T cell repertoires in COVID-19. Overall study: Sites across the United States, Italy and Spain contributed samples from acute and convalescent COVID-19.

The data were produced by immunoSEQ multiplex PCR, yet TCRdb's version contains in-frame clones alone and is incomplete. The sample has some 190,000 clones; around nine tenths are singletons. The length of the CDR3 is 18 residues. Germline trimming cut 7 bases from V and 1 base from J; bases unmatched to any gene: 13. CDR1 and CDR2 from the germline V gene are MDHEN and SYDVKM. This sequence joins TRBV28 and TRBJ2-3; the match to TRBD2 covers 11 bases. Sequencing input: peripheral blood. This clonotype originated in a human donor in a cohort sampled during active COVID-19. CDR3 bases: TGTGCCAGCACCGCCCGCCTCGGGACTAGCGGACGCACAGATACGCAGTATTTT. Its protein product is CASTARLGTSGRTDTQYF.